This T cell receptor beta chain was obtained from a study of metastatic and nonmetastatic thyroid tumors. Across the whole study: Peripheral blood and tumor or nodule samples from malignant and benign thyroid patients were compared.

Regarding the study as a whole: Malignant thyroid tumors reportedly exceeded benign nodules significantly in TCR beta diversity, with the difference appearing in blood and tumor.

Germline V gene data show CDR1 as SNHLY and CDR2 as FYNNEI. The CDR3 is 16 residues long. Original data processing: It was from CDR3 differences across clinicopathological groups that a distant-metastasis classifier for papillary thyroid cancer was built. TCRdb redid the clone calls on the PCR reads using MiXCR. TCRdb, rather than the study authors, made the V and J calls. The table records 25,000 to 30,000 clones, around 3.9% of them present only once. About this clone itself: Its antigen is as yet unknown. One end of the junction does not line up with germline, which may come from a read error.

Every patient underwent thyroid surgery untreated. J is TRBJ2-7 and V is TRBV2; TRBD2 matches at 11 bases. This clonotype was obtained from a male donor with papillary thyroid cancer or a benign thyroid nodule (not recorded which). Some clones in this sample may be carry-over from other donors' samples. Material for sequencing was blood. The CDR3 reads CASRGTSGSLSYDQYF. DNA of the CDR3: TGTGCCAGCAGAGGGACTAGCGGTAGCCTCTCCTACGATCAGTACTTC.